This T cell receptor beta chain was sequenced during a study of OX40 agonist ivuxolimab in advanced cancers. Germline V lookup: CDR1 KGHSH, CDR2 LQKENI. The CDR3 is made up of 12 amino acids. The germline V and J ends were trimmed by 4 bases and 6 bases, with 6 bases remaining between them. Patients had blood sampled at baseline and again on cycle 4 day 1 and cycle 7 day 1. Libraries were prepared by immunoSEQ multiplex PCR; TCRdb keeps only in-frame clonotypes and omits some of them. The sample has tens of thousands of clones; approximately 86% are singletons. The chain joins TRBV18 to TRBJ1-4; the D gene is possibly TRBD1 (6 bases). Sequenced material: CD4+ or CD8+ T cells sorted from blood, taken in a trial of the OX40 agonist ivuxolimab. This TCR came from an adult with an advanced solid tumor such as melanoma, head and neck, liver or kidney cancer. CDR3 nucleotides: TGTGCCAGCTCACAGGGGGATGAAAAACTGTTTTTT. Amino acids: CASSQGDEKLFF.